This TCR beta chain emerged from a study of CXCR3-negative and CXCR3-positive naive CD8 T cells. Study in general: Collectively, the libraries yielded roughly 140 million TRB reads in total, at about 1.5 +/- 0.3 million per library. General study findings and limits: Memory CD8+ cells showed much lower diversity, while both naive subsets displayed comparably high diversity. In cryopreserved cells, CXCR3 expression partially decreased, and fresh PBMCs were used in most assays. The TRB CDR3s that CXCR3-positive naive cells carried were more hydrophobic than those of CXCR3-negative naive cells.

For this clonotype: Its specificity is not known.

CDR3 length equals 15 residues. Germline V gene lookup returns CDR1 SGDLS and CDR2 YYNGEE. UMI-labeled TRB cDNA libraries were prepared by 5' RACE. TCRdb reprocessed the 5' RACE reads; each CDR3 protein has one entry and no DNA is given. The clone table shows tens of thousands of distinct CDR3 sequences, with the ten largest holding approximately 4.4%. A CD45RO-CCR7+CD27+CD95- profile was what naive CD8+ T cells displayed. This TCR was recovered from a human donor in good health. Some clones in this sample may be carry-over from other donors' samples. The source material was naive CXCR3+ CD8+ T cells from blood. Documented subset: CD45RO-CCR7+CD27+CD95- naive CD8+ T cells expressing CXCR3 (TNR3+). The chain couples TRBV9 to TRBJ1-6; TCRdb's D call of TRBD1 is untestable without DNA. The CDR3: CASSDRGRGNSPLHF.